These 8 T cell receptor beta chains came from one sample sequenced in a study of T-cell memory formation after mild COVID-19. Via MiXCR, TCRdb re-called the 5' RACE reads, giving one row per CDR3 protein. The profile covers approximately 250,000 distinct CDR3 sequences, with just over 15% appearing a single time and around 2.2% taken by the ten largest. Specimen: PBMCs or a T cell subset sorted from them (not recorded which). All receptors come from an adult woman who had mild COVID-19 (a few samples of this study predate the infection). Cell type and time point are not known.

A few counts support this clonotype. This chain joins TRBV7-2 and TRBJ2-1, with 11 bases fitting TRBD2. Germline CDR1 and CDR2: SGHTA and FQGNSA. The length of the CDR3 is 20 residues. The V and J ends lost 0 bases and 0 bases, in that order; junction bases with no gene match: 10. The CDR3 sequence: CASSLAPMTSGASSYNEQFF. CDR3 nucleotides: TGTGCCAGCAGCTTAGCGCCGATGACTAGCGGGGCGAGCTCCTACAATGAGCAGTTCTTC.

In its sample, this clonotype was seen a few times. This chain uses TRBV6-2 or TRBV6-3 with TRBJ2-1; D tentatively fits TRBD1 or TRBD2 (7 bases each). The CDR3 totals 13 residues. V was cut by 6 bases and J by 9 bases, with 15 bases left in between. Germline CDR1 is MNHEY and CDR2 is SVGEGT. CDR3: CASRSPGGAEQFF. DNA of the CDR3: TGTGCCAGCAGGTCCCCAGGGGGGGCTGAGCAGTTCTTC.

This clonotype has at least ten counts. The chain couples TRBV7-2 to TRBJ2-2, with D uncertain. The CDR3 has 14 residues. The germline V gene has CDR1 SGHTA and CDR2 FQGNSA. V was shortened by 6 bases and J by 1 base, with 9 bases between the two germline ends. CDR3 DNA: TGTGCCAGCAGGAAAACAGTGAACACCGGGGAGCTGTTTTTT. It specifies CASRKTVNTGELFF.

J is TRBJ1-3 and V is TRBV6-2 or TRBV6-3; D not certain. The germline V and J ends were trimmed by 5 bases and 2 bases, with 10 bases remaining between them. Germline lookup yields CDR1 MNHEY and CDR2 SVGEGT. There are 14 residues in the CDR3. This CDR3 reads CASSTYGAGNTIYF. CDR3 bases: TGTGCCAGCAGTACGTACGGGGCTGGAAACACCATATATTTT.

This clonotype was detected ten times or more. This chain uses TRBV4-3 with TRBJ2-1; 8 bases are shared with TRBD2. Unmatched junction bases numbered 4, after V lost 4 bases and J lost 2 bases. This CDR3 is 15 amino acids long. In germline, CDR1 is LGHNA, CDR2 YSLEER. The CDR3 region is CASSRVAGTYNEQFF. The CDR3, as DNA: TGCGCCAGCAGCCGAGTAGCGGGGACCTACAATGAGCAGTTCTTC.

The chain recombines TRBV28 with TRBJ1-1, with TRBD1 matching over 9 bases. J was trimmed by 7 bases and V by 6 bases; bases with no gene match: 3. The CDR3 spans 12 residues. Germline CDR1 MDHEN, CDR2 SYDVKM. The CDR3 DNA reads TGTGCCAGCAGAGGGGGACAGGGTGAAGCTTTCTTT. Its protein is CASRGGQGEAFF.

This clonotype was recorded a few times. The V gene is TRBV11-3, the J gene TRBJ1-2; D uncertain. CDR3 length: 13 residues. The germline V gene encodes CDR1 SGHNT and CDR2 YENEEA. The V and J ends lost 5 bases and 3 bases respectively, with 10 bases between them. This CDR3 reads CASSPDGDYGYTF. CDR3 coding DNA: TGTGCCAGCAGCCCTGACGGTGACTATGGCTACACCTTC.

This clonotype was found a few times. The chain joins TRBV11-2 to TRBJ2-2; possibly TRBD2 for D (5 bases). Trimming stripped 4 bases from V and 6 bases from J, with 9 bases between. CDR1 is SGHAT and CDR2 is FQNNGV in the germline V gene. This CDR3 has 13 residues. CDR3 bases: TGTGCCAGCAGCTCATGGCGGGCCGGGGAGCTGTTTTTT. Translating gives CASSSWRAGELFF.